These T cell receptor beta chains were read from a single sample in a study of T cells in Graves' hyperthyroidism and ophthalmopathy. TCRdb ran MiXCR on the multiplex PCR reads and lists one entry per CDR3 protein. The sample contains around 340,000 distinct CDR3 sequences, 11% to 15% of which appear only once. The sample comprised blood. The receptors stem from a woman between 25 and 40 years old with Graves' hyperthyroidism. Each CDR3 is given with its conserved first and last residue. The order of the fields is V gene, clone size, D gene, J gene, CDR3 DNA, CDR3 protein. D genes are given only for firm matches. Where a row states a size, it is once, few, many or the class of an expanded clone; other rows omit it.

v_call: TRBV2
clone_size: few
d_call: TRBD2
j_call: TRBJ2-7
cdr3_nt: TGTGCCAGCTCACCACCAGTAAGACAGCGGGAGGGAACCTACGAGCAGTACTTC
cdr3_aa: CASSPPVRQREGTYEQYF

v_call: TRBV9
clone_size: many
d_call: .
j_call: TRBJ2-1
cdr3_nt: TGTGCCAGCAGCATCACTGGGGGGTACTACAATGAGCAGTTCTTC
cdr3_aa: CASSITGGYYNEQFF

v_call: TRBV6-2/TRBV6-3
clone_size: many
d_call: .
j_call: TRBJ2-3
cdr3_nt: TGTGCCAGCAGGGTCAGAGGGAGGTTGGATACGCAGTATTTT
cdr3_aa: CASRVRGRLDTQYF

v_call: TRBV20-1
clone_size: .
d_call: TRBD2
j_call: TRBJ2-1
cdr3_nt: TGCAGTGCGGCCGGGCGGGAGGGCGGCTCCTACAATGAGCAGTTCTTC
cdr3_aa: CSAAGREGGSYNEQFF

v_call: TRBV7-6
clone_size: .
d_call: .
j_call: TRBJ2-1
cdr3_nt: TGTGCCAGCAGCTTAGGATTGGCCCGCGGGGGCGAGGGGGGCGTCCAGTTCTTC
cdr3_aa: CASSLGLARGGEGGVQFF

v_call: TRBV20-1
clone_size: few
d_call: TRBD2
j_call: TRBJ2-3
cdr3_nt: TGCAGTGCTAGCTCTAGCGGGGACACAGATACGCAGTATTTT
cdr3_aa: CSASSSGDTDTQYF

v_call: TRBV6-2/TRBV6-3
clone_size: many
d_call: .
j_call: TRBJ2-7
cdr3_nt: TGTGCCAGCAGTTACACATCCGAGCAGTACTTC
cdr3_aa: CASSYTSEQYF

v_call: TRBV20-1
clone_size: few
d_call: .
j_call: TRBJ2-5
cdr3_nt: TGCAGTGCTAGATCCGCACAAGAGACCCAGTACTTC
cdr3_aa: CSARSAQETQYF

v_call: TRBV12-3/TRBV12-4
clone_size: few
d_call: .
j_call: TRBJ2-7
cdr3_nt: TGTGCCAGCAGTTTTGGGCAGCACTACGAGCAGTACTTC
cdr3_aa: CASSFGQHYEQYF

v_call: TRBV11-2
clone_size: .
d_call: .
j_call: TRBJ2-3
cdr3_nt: TGTGCCAGCAGCCCAAGTGGGGGTGGGGGCACAGATACGCAGTATTTT
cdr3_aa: CASSPSGGGGTDTQYF

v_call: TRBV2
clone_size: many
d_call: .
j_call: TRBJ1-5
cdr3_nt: TGTGCCAGCAGTCCAGGTTGGGATCAGCCCCAGCATTTT
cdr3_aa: CASSPGWDQPQHF

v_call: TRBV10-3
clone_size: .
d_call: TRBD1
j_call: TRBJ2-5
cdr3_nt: TGTGCCATCAGTCCTACAGGGGGCTCCCAAGAGACCCAGTACTTC
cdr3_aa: CAISPTGGSQETQYF

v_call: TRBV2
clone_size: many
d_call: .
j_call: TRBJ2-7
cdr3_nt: TGTGCCAGCGTCATCGGGACAAATTCCTACGAGCAGTACTTC
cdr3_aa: CASVIGTNSYEQYF

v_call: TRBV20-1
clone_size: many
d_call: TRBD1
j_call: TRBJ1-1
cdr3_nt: TGCAGTGCTAGAGCCGGGACAGGGCTCACTGAAGCTTTCTTT
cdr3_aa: CSARAGTGLTEAFF

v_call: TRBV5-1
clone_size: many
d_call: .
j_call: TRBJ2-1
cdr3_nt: TGCGCCAGCAGCTCAGATCCGGGCTATGAGCAGTTCTTC
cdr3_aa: CASSSDPGYEQFF

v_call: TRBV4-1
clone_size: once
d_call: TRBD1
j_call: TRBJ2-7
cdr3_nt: TGCGCCAGCAGCCTTTCCCCGGGACAGGGAAGTAACGAGCAGTACTTC
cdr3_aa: CASSLSPGQGSNEQYF

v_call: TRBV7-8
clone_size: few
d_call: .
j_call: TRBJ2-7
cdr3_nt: TGTGCCAGCAGCTTCCAGGGAGTCCCCCCCTACGAGCAGTACTTC
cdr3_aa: CASSFQGVPPYEQYF

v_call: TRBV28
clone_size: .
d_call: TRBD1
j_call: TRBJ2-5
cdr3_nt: TGTGCCAGCAGCCGATTACGACCAGGGGGACAAGAGACCCAGTACTTC
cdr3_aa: CASSRLRPGGQETQYF

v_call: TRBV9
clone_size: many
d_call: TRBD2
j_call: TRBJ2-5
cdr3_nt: TGTGCCAGCAGCGTAGAGGCGGGGGTTGCCCAAGAGACCCAGTACTTC
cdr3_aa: CASSVEAGVAQETQYF

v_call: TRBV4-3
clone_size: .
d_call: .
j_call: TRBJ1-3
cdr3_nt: TGCGCCAGCAGCCCCGGAGCGGGAGGAAACACCATATATTTT
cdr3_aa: CASSPGAGGNTIYF

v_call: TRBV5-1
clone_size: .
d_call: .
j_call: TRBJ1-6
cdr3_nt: TGCGCCAGCAGCTTGATTTCGGGACGGGGGACTTCACCCCTCCACTTT
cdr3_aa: CASSLISGRGTSPLHF

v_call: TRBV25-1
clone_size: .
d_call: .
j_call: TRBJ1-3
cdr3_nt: TGTGCCAGCACTCCAGCGGACGCGGACTACAGCTCTGGAAACACCATATATTTT
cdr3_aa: CASTPADADYSSGNTIYF

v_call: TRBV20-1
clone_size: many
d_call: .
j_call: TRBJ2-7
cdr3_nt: TGCAGTGCTAGTCACGGGAGCTCCTACGAGCAGTACTTC
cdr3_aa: CSASHGSSYEQYF

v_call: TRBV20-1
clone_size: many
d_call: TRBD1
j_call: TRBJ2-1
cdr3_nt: TGCAGTGCTGTCCCGGACAGGGGAACTATGCTGATGTTGGATGAGCAGTTCTTC
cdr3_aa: CSAVPDRGTMLMLDEQFF

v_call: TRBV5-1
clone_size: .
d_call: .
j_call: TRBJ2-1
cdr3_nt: TGCGCCGGCAGCTTTGGGCAGAGCTCCTACAATGAGCAGTTCTTC
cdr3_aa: CAGSFGQSSYNEQFF

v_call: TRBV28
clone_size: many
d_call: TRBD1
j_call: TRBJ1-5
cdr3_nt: TGTGCCAGCAGATATGACAGGGCATCCAATCAGCCCCAGCATTTT
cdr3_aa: CASRYDRASNQPQHF

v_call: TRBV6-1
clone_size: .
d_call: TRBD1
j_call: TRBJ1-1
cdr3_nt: TGTGCCAGCGGAAGAACCCCCGGGACAGGGGACACTGAAGCTTTCTTT
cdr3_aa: CASGRTPGTGDTEAFF

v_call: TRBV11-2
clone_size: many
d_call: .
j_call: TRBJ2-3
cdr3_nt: TGTGCCAGCAAACTGCCATACACAGATACGCAGTATTTT
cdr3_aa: CASKLPYTDTQYF

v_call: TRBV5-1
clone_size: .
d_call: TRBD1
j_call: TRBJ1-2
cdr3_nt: TGCGCCAGCAGCATCGGACAGGGGGGGCACTATGGCTACACCTTC
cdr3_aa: CASSIGQGGHYGYTF

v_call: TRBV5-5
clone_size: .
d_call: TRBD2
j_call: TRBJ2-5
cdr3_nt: TGTGCCAGCAGCGTACTAGCGGGAAAACAAGAGACCCAGTACTTC
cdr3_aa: CASSVLAGKQETQYF

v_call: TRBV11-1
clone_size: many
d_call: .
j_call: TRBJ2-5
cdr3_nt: TGTGCCAGCAGCTTAAGAGGCCTCACGGGGGAGACCCAGTACTTC
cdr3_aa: CASSLRGLTGETQYF

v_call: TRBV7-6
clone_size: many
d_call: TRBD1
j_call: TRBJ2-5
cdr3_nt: TGTGCCAGCAGCTTAGAGGGGTACCGGGACAGGGCGTACTTC
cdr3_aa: CASSLEGYRDRAYF

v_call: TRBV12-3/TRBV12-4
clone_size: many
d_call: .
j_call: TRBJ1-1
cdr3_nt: TGTGCCAGCAGTTTTTGGGACCCCCCGGTGGACACTGAAGCTTTCTTT
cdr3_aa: CASSFWDPPVDTEAFF

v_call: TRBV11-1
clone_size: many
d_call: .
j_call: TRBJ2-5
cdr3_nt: TGTGCCAGCGCCCGGGGCCCGGAGACCCAGTACTTC
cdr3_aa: CASARGPETQYF

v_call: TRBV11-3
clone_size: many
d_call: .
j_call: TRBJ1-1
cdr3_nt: TGTGCCAGCAGCCCGAAAAAGTCCCCTGAAGCTTTCTTT
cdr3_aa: CASSPKKSPEAFF

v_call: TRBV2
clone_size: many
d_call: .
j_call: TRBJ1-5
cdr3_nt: TGTGCCAGCGGGCCAGGGGAGGGACAGCCCCAGCATTTT
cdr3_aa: CASGPGEGQPQHF

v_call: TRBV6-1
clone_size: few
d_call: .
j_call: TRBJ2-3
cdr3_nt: TGTGCCAGCAGTCTCCAAGCGATCGGGATACAGTATTTT
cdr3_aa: CASSLQAIGIQYF

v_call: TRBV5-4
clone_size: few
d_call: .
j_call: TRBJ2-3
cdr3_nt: TGTGCCAGCAGCTTCATAGATACAGATACGCAGTATTTT
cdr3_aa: CASSFIDTDTQYF

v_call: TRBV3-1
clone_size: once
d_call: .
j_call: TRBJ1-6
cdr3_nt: TGTGCCAGCAGCCAGAGCGGGAATTCACCCCTCCACTTT
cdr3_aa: CASSQSGNSPLHF

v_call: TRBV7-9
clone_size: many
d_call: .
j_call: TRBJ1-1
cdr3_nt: TGTGCCGCCCCGCAAAAAGAGCCTAACACTGAAGCTTTCTTT
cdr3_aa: CAAPQKEPNTEAFF

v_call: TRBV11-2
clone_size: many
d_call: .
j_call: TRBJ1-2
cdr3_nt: TGTGCCAGCAGCTTGGGGAGGAGAAATGGCTACACCTTC
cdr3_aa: CASSLGRRNGYTF